This T cell receptor beta chain was observed in a study of T cell responses to AZD1222 COVID-19 vaccine. Generated by immunoSEQ multiplex PCR, the TCRdb table keeps only in-frame clones and is missing some. The table includes 90,000 to 110,000 clones, roughly 90% detected once. The CDR3 runs to 13 residues. Looked up from germline, CDR1 is MNHNS and CDR2 is SASEGT. With respect to this clone: One junction end does not reproduce the germline sequence, and a read error may be involved.

V gene TRBV6-1 combines with J gene TRBJ1-5; a possible D gene is TRBD1 (5 bases). Source: peripheral blood, taken on day 0 of AZD1222 vaccination. The TCR comes from an adult in good health. The CDR3 nucleotides are TGTGCCAGCATTGAACAGGGCAATCAGCCCCAGCATTTT. It yields the protein CASIEQGNQPQHF.